This T cell receptor (beta chain) was sequenced for a study of shared clonotypes between healthy human individuals. The CDR3 runs 15 residues. Trimming removed 6 bases from V and 1 base from J; junction bases left unmatched: 8. Germline V gene data show CDR1 as MNHEY and CDR2 as SVGAGI. Data came from immunoSEQ multiplex PCR; TCRdb stores just in-frame clones and leaves some out. The sample includes about 680,000 clones, 72% of them seen just once. J is TRBJ2-7 and V is TRBV6-5, with 8 positions matching TRBD2. The clonotype originates from a woman aged 25 to 45 in good health. Material for sequencing was memory CD4+ T cells sorted from blood. The subset here: CD45RA-negative fraction. The CDR3 spells CASRTGGPSSYEQYF. CDR3 in DNA: TGTGCCAGCAGAACGGGAGGGCCTTCTTCCTACGAGCAGTACTTC.